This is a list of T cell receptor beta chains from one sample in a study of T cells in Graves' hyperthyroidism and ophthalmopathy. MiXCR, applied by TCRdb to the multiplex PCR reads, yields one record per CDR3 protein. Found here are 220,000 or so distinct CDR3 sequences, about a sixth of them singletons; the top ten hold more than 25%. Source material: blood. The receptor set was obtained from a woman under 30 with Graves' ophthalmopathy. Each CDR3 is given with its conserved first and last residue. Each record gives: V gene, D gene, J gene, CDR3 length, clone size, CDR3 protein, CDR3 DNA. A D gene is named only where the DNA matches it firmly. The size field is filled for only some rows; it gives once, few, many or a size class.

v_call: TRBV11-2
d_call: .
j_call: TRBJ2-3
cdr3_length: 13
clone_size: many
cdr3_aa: CASSLVYSDTQYF
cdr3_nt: TGTGCCAGCAGCTTAGTATATTCAGATACGCAGTATTTT

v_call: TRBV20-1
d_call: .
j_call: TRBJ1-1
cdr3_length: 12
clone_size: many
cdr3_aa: CSAGTPNTEAFF
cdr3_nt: TGCAGTGCTGGTACACCGAACACTGAAGCTTTCTTT

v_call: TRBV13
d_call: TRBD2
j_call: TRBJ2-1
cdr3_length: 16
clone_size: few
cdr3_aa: CASSLRGGLAGNEQFF
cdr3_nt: TGTGCCAGCAGCTTAAGGGGGGGACTAGCCGGGAATGAGCAGTTCTTC

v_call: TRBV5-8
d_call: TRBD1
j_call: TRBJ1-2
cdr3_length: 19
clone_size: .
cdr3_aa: CASSLRVMGQGQFTDGYTF
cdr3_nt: TGTGCCAGCAGCTTGCGGGTAATGGGACAGGGGCAGTTTACGGATGGCTACACCTTC

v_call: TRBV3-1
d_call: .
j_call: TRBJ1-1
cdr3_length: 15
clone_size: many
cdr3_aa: CASSRGRNMNTEAFF
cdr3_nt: TGTGCCAGCAGCCGCGGAAGGAACATGAACACTGAAGCTTTCTTT

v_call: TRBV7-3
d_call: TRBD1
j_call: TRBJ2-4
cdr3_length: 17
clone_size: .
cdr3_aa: CASSLGDRGRAKNIQYF
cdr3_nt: TGTGCCAGCAGTTTGGGGGACAGGGGGCGCGCCAAAAACATTCAGTACTTC

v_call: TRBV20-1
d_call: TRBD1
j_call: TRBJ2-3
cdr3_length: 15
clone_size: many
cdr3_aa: CSAEDRGTRTDTQYF
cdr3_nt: TGCAGTGCTGAGGACAGGGGCACACGCACAGATACGCAGTATTTT

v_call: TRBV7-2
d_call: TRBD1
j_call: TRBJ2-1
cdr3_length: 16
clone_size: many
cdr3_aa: CASSSPGQTIYNEQFF
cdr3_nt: TGTGCCAGCAGCTCCCCGGGACAGACCATTTACAATGAGCAGTTCTTC

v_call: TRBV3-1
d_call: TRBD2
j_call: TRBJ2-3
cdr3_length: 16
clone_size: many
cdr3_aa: CASSPLAGGLTDTQYF
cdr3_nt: TGTGCCAGCAGCCCTCTAGCGGGAGGGCTCACAGATACGCAGTATTTT

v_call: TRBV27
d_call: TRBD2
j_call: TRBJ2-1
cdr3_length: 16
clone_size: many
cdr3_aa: CASSSYLAGAGNEQFF
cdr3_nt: TGTGCCAGCAGTTCCTACCTAGCGGGGGCTGGGAATGAGCAGTTCTTC

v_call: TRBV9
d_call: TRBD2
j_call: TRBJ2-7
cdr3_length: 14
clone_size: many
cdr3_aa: CASSRTSGDYEQYF
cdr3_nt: TGTGCCAGCAGTCGGACTAGCGGGGACTACGAGCAGTACTTC

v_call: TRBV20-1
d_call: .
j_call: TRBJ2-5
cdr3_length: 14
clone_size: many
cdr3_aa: CSARSVGLGETQYF
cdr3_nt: TGCAGTGCTAGATCGGTAGGGTTGGGGGAGACCCAGTACTTC

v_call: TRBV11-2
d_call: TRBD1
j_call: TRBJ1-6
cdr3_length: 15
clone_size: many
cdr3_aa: CASSTRDSPNSPLHF
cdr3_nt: TGTGCCAGCAGCACCCGGGACAGCCCTAATTCACCCCTCCACTTT

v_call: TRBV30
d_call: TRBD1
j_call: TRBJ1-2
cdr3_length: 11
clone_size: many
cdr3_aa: CAWDRGRGYTF
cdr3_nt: TGTGCCTGGGACAGGGGGCGAGGCTACACCTTC

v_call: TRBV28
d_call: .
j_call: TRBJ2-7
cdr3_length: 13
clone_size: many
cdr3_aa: CASSLAFGYEQYF
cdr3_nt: TGTGCCAGCAGTTTAGCTTTCGGCTACGAGCAGTACTTC

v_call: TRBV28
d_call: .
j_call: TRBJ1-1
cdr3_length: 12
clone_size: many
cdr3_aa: CASSAGTVYAFF
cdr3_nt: TGTGCCAGCAGTGCCGGGACGGTATACGCTTTCTTT

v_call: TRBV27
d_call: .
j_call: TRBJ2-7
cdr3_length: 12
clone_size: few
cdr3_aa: CASSGGQDEQYF
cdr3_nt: TGTGCCAGCAGTGGGGGGCAGGACGAGCAGTACTTC

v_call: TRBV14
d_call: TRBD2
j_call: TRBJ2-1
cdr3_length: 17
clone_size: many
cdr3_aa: CASSQLLAGGWYNEQFF
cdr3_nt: TGTGCCAGCAGCCAATTACTAGCGGGAGGATGGTACAATGAGCAGTTCTTC

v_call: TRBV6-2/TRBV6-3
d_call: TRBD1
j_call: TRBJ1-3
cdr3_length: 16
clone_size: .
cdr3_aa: CARSWDLDRPGNTIYF
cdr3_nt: TGTGCCAGAAGTTGGGACCTGGACAGGCCAGGAAACACCATATATTTT

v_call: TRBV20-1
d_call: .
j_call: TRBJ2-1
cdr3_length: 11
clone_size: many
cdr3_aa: CSAASYNEQFF
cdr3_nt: TGCAGTGCTGCATCCTACAATGAGCAGTTCTTC

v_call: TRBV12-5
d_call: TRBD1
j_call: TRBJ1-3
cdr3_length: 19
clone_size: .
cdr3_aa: CASGLVTLDRGRFENTIYF
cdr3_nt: TGTGCTAGTGGTTTGGTAACCCTGGACAGGGGGCGGTTTGAAAACACCATATATTTT

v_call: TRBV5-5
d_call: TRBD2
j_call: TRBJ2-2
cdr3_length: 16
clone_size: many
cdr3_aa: CASSPTAGDFSGELFF
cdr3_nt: TGTGCCAGCAGCCCGACGGCGGGAGATTTTAGCGGGGAGCTGTTTTTT

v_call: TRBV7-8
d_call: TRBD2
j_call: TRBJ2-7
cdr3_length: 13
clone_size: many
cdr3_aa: CASSFAGVYEQYF
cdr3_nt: TGTGCCAGCAGCTTTGCGGGAGTTTACGAGCAGTACTTC

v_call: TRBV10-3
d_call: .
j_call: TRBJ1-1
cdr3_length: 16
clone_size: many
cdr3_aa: CAISESGGGGNTEAFF
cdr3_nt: TGTGCCATCAGTGAGTCGGGGGGAGGAGGTAACACTGAAGCTTTCTTT

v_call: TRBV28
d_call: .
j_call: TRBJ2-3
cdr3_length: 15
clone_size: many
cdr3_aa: CASRTPGTYTDTQYF
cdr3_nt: TGTGCCAGCAGAACCCCCGGGACATACACAGATACGCAGTATTTT

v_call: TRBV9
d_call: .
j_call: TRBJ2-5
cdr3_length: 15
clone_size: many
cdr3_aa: CASSVGQLGGETQYF
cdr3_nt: TGTGCCAGCAGCGTAGGACAACTAGGGGGGGAGACCCAGTACTTC

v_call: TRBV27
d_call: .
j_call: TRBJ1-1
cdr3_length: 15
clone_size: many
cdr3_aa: CASSFGARTNTEAFF
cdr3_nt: TGTGCCAGCAGTTTTGGGGCCAGGACGAACACTGAAGCTTTCTTT

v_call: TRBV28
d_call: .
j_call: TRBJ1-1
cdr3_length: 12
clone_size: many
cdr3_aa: CASMAVNTEAFF
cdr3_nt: TGTGCCAGCATGGCGGTGAACACTGAAGCTTTCTTT

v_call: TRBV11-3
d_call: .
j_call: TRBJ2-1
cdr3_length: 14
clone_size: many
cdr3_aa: CASSLVDDRNEQFF
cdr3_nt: TGTGCCAGCAGCTTGGTGGACGACCGCAATGAGCAGTTCTTC

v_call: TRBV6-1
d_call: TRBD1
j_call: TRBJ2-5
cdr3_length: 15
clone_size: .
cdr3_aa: CASSRDRGYQETQYF
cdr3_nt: TGTGCCAGCAGTAGGGACAGGGGTTACCAAGAGACCCAGTACTTC

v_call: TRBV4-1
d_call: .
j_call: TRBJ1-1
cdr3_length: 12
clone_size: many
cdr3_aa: CASSQDLNGAFF
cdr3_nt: TGCGCCAGCAGCCAAGATCTGAACGGAGCTTTCTTT

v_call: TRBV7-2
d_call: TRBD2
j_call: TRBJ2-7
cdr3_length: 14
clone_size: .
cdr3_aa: CASSRSSGSYEQYF
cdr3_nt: TGTGCCAGCAGCCGCTCTAGCGGGAGTTACGAGCAGTACTTC

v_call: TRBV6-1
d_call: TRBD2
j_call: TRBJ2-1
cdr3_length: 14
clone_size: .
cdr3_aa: CASTSGGLRDEQFF
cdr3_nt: TGTGCCAGCACTAGCGGGGGCCTCAGGGATGAGCAGTTCTTC

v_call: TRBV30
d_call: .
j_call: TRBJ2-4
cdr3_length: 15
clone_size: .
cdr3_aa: CAWSVNLGFKNIQYF
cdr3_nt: TGTGCCTGGAGTGTAAATTTGGGTTTCAAAAACATTCAGTACTTC

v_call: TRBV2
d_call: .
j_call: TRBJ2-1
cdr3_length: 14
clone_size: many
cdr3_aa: CASSDIVTHNEQFF
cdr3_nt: TGTGCCAGCAGTGACATAGTGACCCACAATGAGCAGTTCTTC

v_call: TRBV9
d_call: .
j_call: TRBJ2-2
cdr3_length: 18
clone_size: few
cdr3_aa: CASSVTLGRAPNTGELFF
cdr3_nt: TGTGCCAGCAGCGTAACCCTCGGAAGGGCCCCCAACACCGGGGAGCTGTTTTTT

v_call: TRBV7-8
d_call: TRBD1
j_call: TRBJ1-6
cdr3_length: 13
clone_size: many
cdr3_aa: CASSLQGDSPLHF
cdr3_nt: TGTGCCAGCAGCTTGCAGGGGGATTCACCCCTCCACTTT

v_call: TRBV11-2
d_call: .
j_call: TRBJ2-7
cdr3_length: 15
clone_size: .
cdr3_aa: CASSISDTGTYEQYF
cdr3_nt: TGTGCCAGCAGCATCTCAGACACTGGAACCTACGAGCAGTACTTC

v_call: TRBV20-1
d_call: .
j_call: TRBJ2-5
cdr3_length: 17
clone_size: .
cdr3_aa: CSASLRGAPTKGETQYF
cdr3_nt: TGCAGTGCTAGTCTCCGGGGGGCGCCGACGAAGGGGGAGACCCAGTACTTC

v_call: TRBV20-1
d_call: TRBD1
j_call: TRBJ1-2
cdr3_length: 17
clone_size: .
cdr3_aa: CSARPPDRGRVNYGYTF
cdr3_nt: TGCAGTGCTAGACCGCCGGACAGGGGGCGAGTGAACTATGGCTACACCTTC

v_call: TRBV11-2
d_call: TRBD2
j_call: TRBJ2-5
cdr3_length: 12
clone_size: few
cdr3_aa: CASSLSGRGEYF
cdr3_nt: TGTGCCAGCAGCCTTAGCGGGAGGGGGGAGTACTTC

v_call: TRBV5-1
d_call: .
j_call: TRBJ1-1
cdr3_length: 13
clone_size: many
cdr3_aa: CASSTGMNTEAFF
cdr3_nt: TGCGCCAGCAGCACGGGAATGAACACTGAAGCTTTCTTT

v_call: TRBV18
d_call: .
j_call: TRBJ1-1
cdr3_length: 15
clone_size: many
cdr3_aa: CASSPQRGGGTEAFF
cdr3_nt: TGTGCCAGCTCACCACAACGTGGGGGCGGCACTGAAGCTTTCTTT

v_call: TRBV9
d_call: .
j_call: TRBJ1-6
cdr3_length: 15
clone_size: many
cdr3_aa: CASSVEVQGNSPLHF
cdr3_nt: TGTGCCAGCAGCGTAGAAGTACAGGGTAATTCACCCCTCCACTTT

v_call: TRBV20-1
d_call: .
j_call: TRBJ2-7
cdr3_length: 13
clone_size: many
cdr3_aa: CSARDRVGSEQYF
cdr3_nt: TGCAGTGCTAGAGATCGGGTGGGCAGTGAGCAGTACTTC